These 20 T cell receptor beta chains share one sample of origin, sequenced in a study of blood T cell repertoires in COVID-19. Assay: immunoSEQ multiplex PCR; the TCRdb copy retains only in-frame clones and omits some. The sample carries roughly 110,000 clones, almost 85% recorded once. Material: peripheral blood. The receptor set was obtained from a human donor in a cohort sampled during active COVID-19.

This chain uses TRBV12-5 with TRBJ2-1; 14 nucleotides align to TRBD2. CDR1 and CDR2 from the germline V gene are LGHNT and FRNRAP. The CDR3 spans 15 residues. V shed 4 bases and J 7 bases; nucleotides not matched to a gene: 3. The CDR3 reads CASGSGLAGENEQFF. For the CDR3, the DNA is TGTGCTAGTGGTTCGGGACTAGCGGGAGAGAATGAGCAGTTCTTC.

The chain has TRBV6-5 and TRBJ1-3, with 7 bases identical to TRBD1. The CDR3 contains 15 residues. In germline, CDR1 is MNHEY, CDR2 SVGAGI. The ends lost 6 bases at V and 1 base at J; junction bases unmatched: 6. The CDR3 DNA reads TGTGCCAGCAGACAGGGACAGTATTCTGGAAACACCATATATTTT. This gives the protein CASRQGQYSGNTIYF.

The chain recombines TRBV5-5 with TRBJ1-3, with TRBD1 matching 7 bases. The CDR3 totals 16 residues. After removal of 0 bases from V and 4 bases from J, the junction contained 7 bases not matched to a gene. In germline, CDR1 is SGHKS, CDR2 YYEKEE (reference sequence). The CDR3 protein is CASSLDRGNRGNTIYF. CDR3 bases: TGTGCCAGCAGCTTGGACAGGGGTAACCGCGGAAACACCATATATTTT.

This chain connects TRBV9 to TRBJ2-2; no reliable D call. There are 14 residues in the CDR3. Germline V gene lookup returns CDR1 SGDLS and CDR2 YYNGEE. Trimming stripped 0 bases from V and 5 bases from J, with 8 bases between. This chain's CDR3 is CASSVVDTTGELFF. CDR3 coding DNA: TGTGCCAGCAGCGTAGTCGACACGACCGGGGAGCTGTTTTTT.

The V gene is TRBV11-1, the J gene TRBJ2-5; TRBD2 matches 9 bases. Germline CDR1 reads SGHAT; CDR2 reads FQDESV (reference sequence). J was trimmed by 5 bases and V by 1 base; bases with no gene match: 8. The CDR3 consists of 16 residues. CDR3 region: CASSLDGSGRGETQYF. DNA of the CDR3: TGTGCCAGCAGCTTAGATGGTAGCGGGAGAGGGGAGACCCAGTACTTC.

DNA of the CDR3: TGCAGTGCTACGCGTAACAATGAGCAGTTCTTC. Protein: CSATRNNEQFF. V gene TRBV20-1 combines with J gene TRBJ2-1; no clear D gene. The V and J ends lost 4 bases and 5 bases respectively, with 6 bases between them. Germline V gene sequence: CDR1 DFQATT, CDR2 SNEGSKA (reference sequence). This CDR3 region has 11 residues.

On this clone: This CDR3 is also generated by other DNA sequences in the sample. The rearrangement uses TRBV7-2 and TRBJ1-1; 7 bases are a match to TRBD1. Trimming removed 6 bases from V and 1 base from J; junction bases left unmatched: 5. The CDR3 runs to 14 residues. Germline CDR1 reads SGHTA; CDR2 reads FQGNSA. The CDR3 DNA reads TGTGCCAGCAGTAGCCAGGGGGGGAACACTGAAGCTTTCTTT. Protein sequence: CASSSQGGNTEAFF. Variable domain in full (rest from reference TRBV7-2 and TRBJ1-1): GAGVSQSPSNKVTEKGKDVELRCDPISGHTALYWYRQSLGQGLEFLIYFQGNSAPDKSGLPSDRFSAERTGGSVSTLTIQRTQQEDSAVYLCASSSQGGNTEAFFGQGTRLTVV.

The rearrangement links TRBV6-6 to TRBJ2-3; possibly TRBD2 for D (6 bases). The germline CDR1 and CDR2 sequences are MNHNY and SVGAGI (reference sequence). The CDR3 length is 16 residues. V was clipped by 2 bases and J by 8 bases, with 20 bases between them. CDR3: CASSYLLGVNGGTQYF. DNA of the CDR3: TGTGCCAGCAGTTACCTTTTGGGGGTTAACGGGGGTACGCAGTATTTT.

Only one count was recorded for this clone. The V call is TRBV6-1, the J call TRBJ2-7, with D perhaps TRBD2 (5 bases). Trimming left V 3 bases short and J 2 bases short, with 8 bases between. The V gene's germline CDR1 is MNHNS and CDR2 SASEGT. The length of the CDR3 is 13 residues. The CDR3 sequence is CASSEAGTYEQYV. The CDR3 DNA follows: TGTGCCAGCAGTGAGGCGGGTACCTACGAGCAGTACGTC.

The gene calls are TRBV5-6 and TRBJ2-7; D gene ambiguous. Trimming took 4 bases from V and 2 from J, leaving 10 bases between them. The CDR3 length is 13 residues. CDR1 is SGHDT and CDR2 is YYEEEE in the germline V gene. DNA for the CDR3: TGTGCCAGCAGCCGAGTATCCACCTACGAGCAGTACTTC. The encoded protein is CASSRVSTYEQYF.

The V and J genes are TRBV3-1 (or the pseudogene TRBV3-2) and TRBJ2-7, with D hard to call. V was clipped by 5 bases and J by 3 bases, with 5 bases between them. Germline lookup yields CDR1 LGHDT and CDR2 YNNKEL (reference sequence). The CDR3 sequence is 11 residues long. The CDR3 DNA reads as TGTGCCAGCAGCGGAGTCTACGAGCAGTACTTC. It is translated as CASSGVYEQYF.

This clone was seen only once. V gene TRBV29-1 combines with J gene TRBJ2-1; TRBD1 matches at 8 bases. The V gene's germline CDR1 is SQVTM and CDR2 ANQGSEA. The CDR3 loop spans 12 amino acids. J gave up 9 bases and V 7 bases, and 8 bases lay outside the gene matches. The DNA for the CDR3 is TGCAGCGCAGGACGTGACAGGGGTGAGCAGTTCTTC. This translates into CSAGRDRGEQFF.

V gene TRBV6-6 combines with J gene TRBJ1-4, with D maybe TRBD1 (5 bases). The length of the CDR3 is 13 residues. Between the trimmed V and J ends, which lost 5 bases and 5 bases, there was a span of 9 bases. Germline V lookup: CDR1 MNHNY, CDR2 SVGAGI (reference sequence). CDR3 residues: CASSTTVNEKLFF. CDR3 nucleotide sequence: TGTGCCAGCAGTACGACAGTGAATGAAAAACTGTTTTTT.

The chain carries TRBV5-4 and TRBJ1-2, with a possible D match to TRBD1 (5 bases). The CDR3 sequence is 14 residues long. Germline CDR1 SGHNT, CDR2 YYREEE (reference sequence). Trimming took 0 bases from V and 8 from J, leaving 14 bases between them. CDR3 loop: CASSLVGGSRGYTF. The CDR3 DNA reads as TGTGCCAGCAGCTTGGTGGGGGGATCGCGGGGCTACACCTTC.

The chain's CDR3 is CASSPQSLYEQYF. The CDR3 coding sequence is TGTGCCAGCAGCCCCCAAAGCCTCTACGAGCAGTACTTC. The chain recombines TRBV7-9 with TRBJ2-7; no clear D. Trimming shortened V by 5 bases and J by 3 bases, and 11 bases separated the two germline ends. CDR1 SEHNR and CDR2 FQNEAQ come from the germline V gene (reference sequence). The CDR3 consists of 13 residues.

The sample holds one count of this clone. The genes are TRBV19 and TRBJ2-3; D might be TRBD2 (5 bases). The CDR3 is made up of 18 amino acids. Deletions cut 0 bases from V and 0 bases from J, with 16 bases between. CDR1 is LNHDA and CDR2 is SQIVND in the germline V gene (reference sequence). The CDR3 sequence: CASSIESLRVRSTDTQYF. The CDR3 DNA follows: TGTGCCAGTAGTATAGAGTCCTTGCGGGTGAGGAGCACAGATACGCAGTATTTT.

The CDR3 reads CASSIKTGGRPQHF. The CDR3 coding sequence is TGTGCCAGTAGTATAAAAACAGGGGGCAGGCCCCAGCATTTT. The rearrangement uses TRBV19 and TRBJ1-5; 9 bases fit TRBD1. The CDR3 consists of 14 residues. CDR1 is LNHDA and CDR2 is SQIVND in the germline V gene (reference sequence). V lost 2 bases to trimming and J lost 9 bases; unmatched junction nucleotides: 5.

CDR3 coding DNA: TGTGCCAGCCGCACCGGACAGGGAAATTCACCCCTCCACTTT. Its protein is CASRTGQGNSPLHF. The rearrangement links TRBV28 to TRBJ1-6; 8 positions match TRBD1. Germline CDR1 and CDR2: MDHEN and SYDVKM. V trimming: 8 bases; J trimming: 7 bases; junction bases outside the gene matches: 7. The CDR3 contains 14 residues.

CDR3 nucleotides: TGTGCCAGCAGCCCAGGACGGGGTGGGGAAAAACTGTTTTTT. This encodes CASSPGRGGEKLFF. The rearrangement links TRBV3-1 (or the pseudogene TRBV3-2) to TRBJ1-4, with D hard to call. Germline values: CDR1 LGHDT, CDR2 YNNKEL (reference sequence). There are 14 residues in the CDR3. Trimming cost V 4 bases and J 8 bases, with 14 bases left between them.

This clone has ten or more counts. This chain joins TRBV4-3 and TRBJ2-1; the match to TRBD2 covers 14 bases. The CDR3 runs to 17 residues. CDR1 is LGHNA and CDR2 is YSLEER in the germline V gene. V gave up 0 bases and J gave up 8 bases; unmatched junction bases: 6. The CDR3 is CASSQDGTSGSSHEQFF. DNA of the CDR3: TGCGCCAGCAGCCAAGACGGGACTAGCGGGAGTTCCCATGAGCAGTTCTTC.